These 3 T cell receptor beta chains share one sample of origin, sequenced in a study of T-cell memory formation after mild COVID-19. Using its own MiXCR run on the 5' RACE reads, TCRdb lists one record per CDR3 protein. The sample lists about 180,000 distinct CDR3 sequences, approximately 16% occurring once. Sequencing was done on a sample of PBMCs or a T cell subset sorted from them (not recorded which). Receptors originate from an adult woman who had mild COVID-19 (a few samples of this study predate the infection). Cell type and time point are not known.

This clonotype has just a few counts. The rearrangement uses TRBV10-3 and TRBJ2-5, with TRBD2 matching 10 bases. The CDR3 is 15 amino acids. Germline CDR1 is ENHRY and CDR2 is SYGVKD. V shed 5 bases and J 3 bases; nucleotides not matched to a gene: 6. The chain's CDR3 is CAISNSAGGKETQYF. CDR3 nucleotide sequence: TGTGCCATCAGTAACTCAGCGGGAGGGAAAGAGACCCAGTACTTC.

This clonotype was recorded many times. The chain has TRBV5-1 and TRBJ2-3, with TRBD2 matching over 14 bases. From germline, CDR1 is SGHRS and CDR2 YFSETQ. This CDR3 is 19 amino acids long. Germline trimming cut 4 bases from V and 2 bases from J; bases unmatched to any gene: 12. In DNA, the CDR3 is TGCGCCAGCAGCCCACGGACTAGCGGGGGGATGTTTGACACAGATACGCAGTATTTT. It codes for CASSPRTSGGMFDTDTQYF. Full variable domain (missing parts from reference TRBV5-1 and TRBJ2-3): KAGVTQTPRYLIKTRGQQVTLSCSPISGHRSVSWYQQTPGQGLQFLFEYFSETQRNKGNFPGRFSGRQFSNSRSEMNVSTLELGDSALYLCASSPRTSGGMFDTDTQYFGPGTRLTVL.

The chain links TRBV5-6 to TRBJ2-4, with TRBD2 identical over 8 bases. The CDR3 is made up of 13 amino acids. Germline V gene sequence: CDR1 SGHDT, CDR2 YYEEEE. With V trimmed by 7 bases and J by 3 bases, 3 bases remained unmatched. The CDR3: CASVTSGKNIQYF. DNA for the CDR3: TGTGCCAGCGTAACTAGCGGCAAAAACATTCAGTACTTC.